This entry concerns a single T cell receptor beta chain. Its antigen is unknown. To prepare the library, the immunoSEQ multiplex PCR assay was applied. The multiplex PCR relied on a mix of 60 forward primers for TCR Vbeta segments and 13 reverse primers for TCR Jbeta segments. Amplification of the CDR3 region of rearranged TCR beta genes was performed with a multiplex PCR assay on genomic DNA. On the Illumina HiSeq System, the amplified TCR beta libraries were sequenced as 87-base-pair reads. Concerning the study's data processing: Across the 666 repertoires, a later analysis counted tens of millions of unique TCR beta chains, around 11 million of which were shared by at least two donors. To remove PCR and sequencing errors, raw reads were error-corrected and collapsed into unique sequences using a nearest-neighbor algorithm that merged closely related sequences. Alignment of CDR3 sequences to IMGT reference sequences was used to assign V, D and J gene segments. For a sequence to be retained, a match of at least six nucleotides was required to both a V gene segment and a J gene segment. A rearrangement counted as productive if the CDR3 had no stop codons and remained in frame with V and J, and every other rearrangement counted as non-productive. Following IMGT convention, CDR3 was defined as the stretch from the second conserved V-encoded cysteine to the conserved J-encoded phenylalanine. In an earlier analysis of 587 of the donors, sequences lacking an unambiguous match to a single V gene segment were excluded. In an earlier analysis of 500 to 750 of the donors, V segments were called functional above 56.7% productive rearrangements and were called segregating when the between-donor standard deviation exceeded 5%. To diagnose cytomegalovirus status from the catalog of TCR beta chain sequences, a statistical classification framework was built. V and J gene assignment, in a later analysis, came from comparing TCR nucleotide sequences with IMGT/GENE-DB human TR gene sequences. In a later analysis, CDR3 sequences and most-parsimonious VDJ recombination scenarios were assigned using the TCRdist pipeline. A later analysis defined each TCR beta chain by its CDR3 amino acid sequence plus V-gene family, and excluded reads lacking a unique V-gene family. As a way to deal with suspected cross-contamination and a sequencing artifact, a later analysis dropped 640 or so nucleotide sequences that were highly shared and had low generation probability. For each public chain, a later analysis derived a clonal expansion index from normalized ranks of inferred template counts within each repertoire. In a later analysis, generation probabilities were computed using a VDJ recombination model fitted to out-of-frame rearrangements, and the results were checked against IGoR. In a later analysis, TCR-TCR, TCR-HLA and TCR-CMV co-occurrence was scored with hypergeometric tests, and a repertoire-size bias correction was applied to TCR pairs. To estimate false discovery rates, a later analysis permuted the HLA or CMV assignments 20 times. A later analysis grouped co-occurring TCRs with DBSCAN, adding TCRdist sequence similarity when clustering within HLA-allele-positive subsets. Repertoires with fewer than 30,000 or more than 120,000 public chains, plus five repertoires with anomalous nucleotide sharing, were excluded from co-occurrence clustering. Held by TCRdb, this immuneACCESS table contains in-frame sequences only and omits some clones. Under half of the omission traces to an unresolved V gene where checked; the cause of the rest is unknown. From that table come the V and J calls and clone size; the DNA was used to work out D and trimming. The table for this sample lists about 40,000 clones. In total, the top ten clones hold roughly 5.8% of the sample.

The data belong to a study of cytomegalovirus exposure and HLA in healthy donors (dated by TCRdb to between 2016 and 2019). For the wider study: An earlier analysis of approximately 600 of the donors reported more than 250 Gb of sequence data and 117 million unique TCR beta sequences from about 200 million T cells. Approximately 300 gigabases of sequencing data and tens of millions of unique TCR sequences made up an early release that covered 500 to 700 HLA-typed donors. Of the roughly 400 genotyped donors, 81% fell in the genetic ancestry cluster associated with self-reported Caucasian donors. The study was designed to test whether signatures of past pathogen exposure could be identified by cataloging public T cell receptors. Using immunosequencing, the study profiled T cell repertoires from fewer than 850 subjects and related those repertoires to cytomegalovirus serostatus. A separate validation cohort of roughly 130 different subjects was used in addition to the 666-subject first cohort. The study combined high-throughput TCR immunosequencing, statistical association of individual TCRs with disease status, and machine learning to predict cytomegalovirus infection status. A later analysis re-examined previously published TCR beta repertoires from several hundred donors and added high-resolution HLA genotyping to investigate patterns of TCR occurrence. The later analysis used no new phenotypic data to find candidate immune exposures, relying instead on TCR beta sequences and their occurrence across donors. An earlier analysis of some 500 of the donors used high-throughput TCR beta sequencing to judge whether each TCR beta V gene segment behaved as functional or pseudogenic. Donor age, sex, ethnicity and CMV serostatus were compiled alongside the repertoire data. A later genetic analysis used genome-wide SNP genotypes for about 60% of the roughly 670 donors, treating that subset as a discovery cohort. Every repertoire in the discovery cohort had been generated on one and the same sequencing platform. HLA typing covered class I and class II loci at four-digit resolution. Typing coverage varied by locus: 629-630 donors for A, B, C, DRB1 and DQB1; more than 500 for DQA1; around 610 for DPA1; roughly 470 for DPB1. A few DR-DQ haplotypes were treated as single units for association and clustering because of strong linkage in the cohort. On average, 235,054 unique TCR beta nucleotide sequences were sequenced per donor among several hundred genotyped donors of the cohort, with around 19% of those sequences being non-productive. Results the study describes overall, beyond this receptor: According to a later analysis, most CMV-associated TCR beta chains appeared to be HLA-restricted, and the HLA associations seemed to be driven largely by CMV exposure. According to a later analysis, parvovirus B19, influenza, CMV and Epstein-Barr virus appeared linked to several top co-occurrence clusters. A cluster of highly shared sequence variants was judged likely to be a technical artifact of the sequencing pipeline. The 87-base-pair reads could not distinguish some IMGT-functional V segments, including TRBV6-2 and TRBV6-3, so those segments were excluded. Because some donors lacked HLA typing at each locus, the association tests relied only on the typed subset. A later analysis found that TCR association rates varied across HLA loci, with DRB1 alleles showing the most associated TCRs and HLA-C alleles the fewest. A later genetic analysis associated a missense DCLRE1C variant with V-gene and J-gene trimming of TCR beta chains, and an independent cohort replicated the association. The authors suggested that the approach could potentially be extended to other disease states and immunological phenotypes. An earlier analysis of approximately 600 of the donors showed that most TCR beta V segments appeared in productive rearrangements either about 90% or about 30% of the time, which broadly matched IMGT annotations. Correlated functional status among segregating V segments might be attributable to linkage disequilibrium, but an unknown experimental factor could not be ruled out. Cytomegalovirus status was reported to be diagnosed by the classifier with high specificity and sensitivity in both the original and validation cohorts. A later analysis found that HLA-associated TCR beta chains were more clonally expanded and had lower generation probabilities than equally common non-associated chains. When HLA alleles, especially DR and DQ, strongly co-occurred, attributing TCR associations to individual alleles was difficult. Across donors, most TCR sequences were observed very rarely, whereas some public TCRs were present in many individuals. The study gave a list of some 150 TCR beta chains associated with cytomegalovirus. Presence/absence analyses assumed roughly uniform sequencing depth across donors, an assumption that may not hold. Only TCR beta chains were sequenced in this cohort, and the absence of alpha or paired-chain data limited detectable features. A further reported finding was that TCR beta sequences accurately predicted the HLA-A and HLA-B alleles for most subjects in the first cohort. In vitro tests confirmed that three of the cytomegalovirus-associated TCR beta chains recognize cytomegalovirus antigens. For the cohort, immune exposure information was limited to CMV serostatus. A later genetic analysis reported fewer N-insertions in productive TCRs among donors in an Asian-associated ancestry cluster than the roughly 700-donor mean. Because counts were too low, about 18 rarely observed V segments, including chromosome 9 orphons, were left out of the earlier analysis of 500 to 650 of the donors. Specific HLA alleles were associated with 15,000 to 20,000 TCR beta sequences at a false discovery rate of 0.05 in a later analysis.

The CDR3 spans 14 residues, from the cysteine through the phenylalanine. Only the CDR3 DNA stays, 42 bases, in frame from base 1. The germline V gene encodes CDR1 MNHEY and CDR2 SVGAGI. The cohort was made up of 666 healthy bone marrow donors. At the time of sampling, every cohort member was nominally healthy, though immune exposures that went unrecorded were likely present. Of the 710 or so cohort members, around 290 had a positive CMV serostatus and 350 to 450 had a negative one, while no CMV serostatus was recorded for the donor. Every donor gave a peripheral blood sample, and the peripheral blood mononuclear cells from that sample were used for TCR beta sequencing. Genomic DNA was extracted from the blood cell samples with the Qiagen DNeasy Blood Extraction Kit.

This TCR came from a human donor in good health. Input material: PBMCs. Recombination connected TRBV6-5 to TRBJ2-5; 7 central bases correspond to TRBD1. The assigned J gene may be wrong: the sequence end matches TRBJ2-7 better. The CDR3 region reads CASSQEGTAYEQYF. The DNA is TGTGCCAGCAGCCAAGAGGGGACAGCCTACGAGCAGTACTTC.